This T cell receptor beta chain was observed in a study of T-cell reconstitution after alpha-beta-depleted transplantation in children. V was shortened by 5 bases and J by 0 bases, with 14 bases between the two germline ends. CDR1 and CDR2 from the germline V gene are MNHEY and SVGEGT. This CDR3 has 16 amino acids. In this sample, this clonotype turned up a few times. For TCRbeta, the library was prepared with unique molecular identifiers. TCRdb processed the PCR reads anew with MiXCR; each CDR3 protein has one entry. Here the sample spans about half a million distinct CDR3 sequences, approximately 12% being singletons.

The chain has TRBV6-2 or TRBV6-3 and TRBJ2-1; possibly TRBD2 for D (6 bases). The receptor comes from a human donor who donated a stem cell graft to a child with combined immunodeficiency. The input for sequencing was PBMCs from the stem cell graft donor, taken from the stem cell graft. The CDR3 nucleotides read TGTGCCAGCAGTCGGATTAGCGGAAGCTCCTACAATGAGCAGTTCTTC. It specifies CASSRISGSSYNEQFF.